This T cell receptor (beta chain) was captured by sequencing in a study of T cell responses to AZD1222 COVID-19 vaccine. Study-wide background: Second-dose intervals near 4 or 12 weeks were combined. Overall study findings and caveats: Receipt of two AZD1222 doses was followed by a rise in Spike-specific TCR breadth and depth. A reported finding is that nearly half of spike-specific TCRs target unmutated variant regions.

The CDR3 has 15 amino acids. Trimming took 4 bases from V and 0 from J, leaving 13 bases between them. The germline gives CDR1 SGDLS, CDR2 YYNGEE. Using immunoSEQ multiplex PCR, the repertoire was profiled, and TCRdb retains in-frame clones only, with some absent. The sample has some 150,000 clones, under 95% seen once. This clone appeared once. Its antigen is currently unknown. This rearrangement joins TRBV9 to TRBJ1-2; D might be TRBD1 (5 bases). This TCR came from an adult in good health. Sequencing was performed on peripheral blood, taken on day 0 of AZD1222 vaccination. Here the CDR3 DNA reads TGTGCCAGCAGCAAACAGGAACTGACTAACTATGGCTACACCTTC. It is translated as CASSKQELTNYGYTF.